The rows below give T cell receptor beta chains drawn from one sample of a study of CD8+ T cells in alopecia areata. The data were produced by immunoSEQ multiplex PCR, yet TCRdb's version contains in-frame clones alone and is incomplete. Of about 94,000 clones in the sample, about 70% were seen once. Sequenced here: CD8+ T cells sorted from blood, sampled at approximately week 42, from a patient treated with tofacitinib. These receptors were taken from a human donor with alopecia areata. The CDR3 runs from the conserved cysteine through the conserved F or W. A D gene is named only where the DNA matches it firmly. Clone size, where shown, is once, few, many, or a class for clones that have expanded.

>NA|NA|TRBJ2-1|TRBV7-3
CASSSAGKTRDEQFF
TGTGCCAGCAGCTCAGCAGGAAAAACGAGGGATGAGCAGTTCTTC
>NA|NA|TRBJ1-5|TRBV11-2
CASSLIGSDNQPQHF
TGTGCCAGCAGCTTAATCGGGTCCGACAATCAGCCCCAGCATTTT
>NA|NA|TRBJ2-6|TRBV19
CASTSGANVLTF
TGTGCCAGTACTTCAGGGGCCAACGTCCTGACTTTC
>NA|NA|TRBJ2-3|TRBV4-2
CASSQERTGGTDTQYF
TGTGCCAGCAGCCAAGAACGTACGGGGGGCACAGATACGCAGTATTTT
>NA|TRBD1|TRBJ2-3|TRBV6-6
CATLRQGKDTQYF
TGTGCCACCTTGAGACAGGGTAAAGATACGCAGTATTTT
>NA|NA|TRBJ2-5|TRBV5-6
CASSLGGRETQYF
TGTGCCAGCAGCTTGGGCGGGCGGGAGACCCAGTACTTC
>NA|NA|TRBJ1-1|TRBV4-3
CASSQDIETWAFF
TGCGCCAGCAGCCAAGACATTGAAACTTGGGCTTTCTTT
>NA|TRBD1|TRBJ1-2|TRBV15
CATSADRVHGYTF
TGTGCCACCAGCGCCGACAGGGTACATGGCTACACCTTC
>NA|NA|TRBJ2-7|TRBV2
CASPAYVVIVYYEQCF
TGTGCCAGCCCCGCTTATGTGGTAATCGTGTACTACGAGCAGTGCTTC
>NA|NA|TRBJ1-5|TRBV19
CASSIDQRNLEPQHF
TGTGCCAGTAGTATAGATCAAAGGAATCTTGAGCCCCAGCATTTT
>NA|NA|TRBJ2-7|TRBV2
CASLQRGRYEQYF
TGTGCCAGTCTCCAACGGGGGCGTTACGAGCAGTACTTC
>once|NA|TRBJ1-5|TRBV7-2
CASSLAPGTYWLSNQPQHF
TGTGCCAGCAGCTTAGCCCCCGGGACATATTGGCTTAGCAATCAGCCCCAGCATTTT
>NA|TRBD1|TRBJ1-5|TRBV28
CASSGEGGHQPQHF
TGTGCCAGCTCAGGGGAAGGGGGCCATCAGCCCCAGCATTTT
>NA|NA|TRBJ2-3|TRBV29-1
CSFGGPREPDTQYF
TGCAGCTTTGGTGGTCCCAGGGAACCAGATACGCAGTATTTT
>NA|TRBD1|TRBJ1-2|TRBV29-1
CSVLSGGYGYTF
TGCAGCGTTCTATCAGGGGGCTATGGCTACACCTTC
>NA|NA|TRBJ2-7|TRBV2
CASSEALSIGVYEQYF
TGTGCCAGCAGTGAAGCGCTGAGTATAGGGGTCTACGAGCAGTACTTC
>NA|NA|TRBJ2-3|TRBV2
CASIRSGDTQYF
TGTGCCAGCATAAGGTCGGGGGATACGCAGTATTTT
>NA|NA|TRBJ1-5|TRBV6-1
CASSEWAPSNQPQHF
TGTGCCAGCAGTGAATGGGCCCCATCCAATCAGCCCCAGCATTTT
>NA|NA|TRBJ2-4|TRBV30
CAWSVDVGGIQYF
TGTGCCTGGAGTGTTGATGTGGGAGGCATTCAGTACTTC
>few|TRBD1|TRBJ2-7|TRBV29-1
CSVGGTGVLEQYF
TGCAGCGTTGGAGGGACAGGGGTTCTAGAGCAGTACTTC
>NA|TRBD1|TRBJ1-2|TRBV9
CASSDWTGSEPNYGYTF
TGTGCCAGCAGCGATTGGACAGGAAGCGAGCCAAACTATGGCTACACCTTC
>NA|NA|TRBJ1-2|TRBV29-1
CSVDSGLLEGYTF
TGCAGCGTTGATAGTGGCCTCCTAGAAGGCTACACCTTC
>few|NA|TRBJ1-2|TRBV29-1
CSVKRQNYGYTF
TGCAGCGTTAAGCGACAGAACTATGGCTACACCTTC
>NA|NA|TRBJ2-2|TRBV5-1
CASSWNTGELFF
TGCGCCAGCAGCTGGAACACCGGGGAGCTGTTTTTT
>NA|NA|TRBJ1-4|TRBV27
CASKGGGTNEKLFF
TGTGCCAGCAAGGGGGGAGGAACTAATGAAAAACTGTTTTTT
>many|NA|TRBJ2-1|TRBV6-5
CASSHGDEQFF
TGTGCCAGCAGCCACGGGGATGAGCAGTTCTTC